This T cell receptor (beta chain) was sequenced in a study of T cell responses to AZD1222 COVID-19 vaccine. Study findings and constraints: Females made up more of the donors, who were largely white British, and clonal diversity may have come out too low.

This CDR3 region has 11 residues. Between the trimmed V and J ends, which lost 0 bases and 7 bases, there was a span of 4 bases. CDR1 is SGHRS and CDR2 is YFSETQ in the germline V gene. For this clone: Its antigen is as yet unknown.

Profiled with immunoSEQ multiplex PCR; TCRdb holds only in-frame clones, not every one. Of some 97,000 clones listed, around nine tenths are singletons. This receptor was obtained from an adult in good health. The chain combines TRBV5-1 with TRBJ1-2; D unclear. Material: peripheral blood, obtained on day 0 of AZD1222 vaccination. CDR3 nucleotide sequence: TGCGCCAGCAGCTTGGGCTCTGGCTACACCTTC. It specifies CASSLGSGYTF.